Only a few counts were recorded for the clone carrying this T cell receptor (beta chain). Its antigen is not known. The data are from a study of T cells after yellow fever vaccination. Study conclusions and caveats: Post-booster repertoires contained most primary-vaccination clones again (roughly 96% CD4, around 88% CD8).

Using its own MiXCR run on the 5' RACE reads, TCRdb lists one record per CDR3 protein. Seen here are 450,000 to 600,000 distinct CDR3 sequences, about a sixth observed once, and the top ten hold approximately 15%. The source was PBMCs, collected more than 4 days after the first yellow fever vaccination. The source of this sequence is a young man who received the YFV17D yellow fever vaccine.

The CDR3 sequence: CATSLEGPPGSYEQYF. CDR3 DNA: TGTGCCACCAGTCTTGAGGGGCCCCCGGGCTCCTACGAGCAGTACTTC. The gene calls are TRBV15 and TRBJ2-7; perhaps D is TRBD1 or TRBD2 (5 bases each). Between the trimmed V and J ends, which lost 6 bases and 0 bases, there was a span of 18 bases. CDR3 size: 16 residues. The germline gives CDR1 LNHNV, CDR2 YYDKDF (reference sequence).